A selection of T cell receptor beta chains follows, all from one sample in a study of regulatory T cells in long-lasting Graves disease. TCRdb redid the calling of the multiplex PCR reads with MiXCR, one entry per CDR3 protein. This table holds 400,000 to 500,000 distinct CDR3 sequences, about 16% found once. These data were likewise used in another study, on T cells in Graves' hyperthyroidism and ophthalmopathy.

The input for sequencing was peripheral blood mononuclear cells (PBMCs), taken at new diagnosis, from a patient treated with antithyroid drugs. These receptors were taken from a woman between 18 and 29 years old with Graves disease. Each CDR3 is given with its conserved first and last residue. The order of the fields is J gene, clone size, V gene, D gene, CDR3 protein, CDR3 DNA. D genes are given only for firm matches. Where a row states a size, it is once, few, many or the class of an expanded clone; other rows omit it.

TRBJ1-2 . TRBV11-2 . CASSTSQGRNYGYTF TGTGCCAGCAGCACGTCCCAGGGCCGGAACTATGGCTACACCTTC
TRBJ2-2 . TRBV10-2 TRBD2 CASRRTSGGSSSGELFF TGCGCCAGCAGACGGACTAGCGGGGGGAGTAGTTCCGGGGAGCTGTTTTTT
TRBJ2-1 many TRBV20-1 TRBD2 CSASGLIAGGHYNEQFF TGCAGTGCTAGTGGATTGATAGCGGGAGGGCATTACAATGAGCAGTTCTTC
TRBJ1-3 . TRBV13 . CASSPREGLVGSGNTIYF TGTGCCAGCAGCCCAAGGGAGGGGCTCGTCGGCTCTGGAAACACCATATATTTT
TRBJ2-7 . TRBV11-2 . CASSVQVSSLYEQYF TGTGCCAGCAGCGTGCAGGTTAGCTCCCTCTACGAGCAGTACTTC
TRBJ2-7 . TRBV20-1 TRBD1 CSARETGGGVGQYF TGCAGTGCTAGAGAGACAGGGGGCGGGGTAGGGCAGTACTTC
TRBJ2-2 many TRBV30 . CAWRDSENTGELFF TGTGCCTGGAGGGACAGTGAGAACACCGGGGAGCTGTTTTTT
TRBJ2-5 many TRBV20-1 . CSATERARVQETQYF TGCAGTGCTACCGAACGGGCGCGCGTCCAAGAGACCCAGTACTTC
TRBJ1-2 many TRBV18 TRBD1 CASSTGQGDGYTF TGTGCCAGCTCAACCGGACAGGGTGATGGCTACACCTTC
TRBJ2-1 many TRBV3-1 . CASSHLGEQFF TGTGCCAGCAGCCATTTAGGTGAGCAGTTCTTC
TRBJ2-5 . TRBV29-1 TRBD2 CSVEPPPGTSGRGRETQYF TGCAGCGTTGAACCTCCCCCGGGGACTAGCGGGAGAGGGAGGGAGACCCAGTACTTC
TRBJ2-5 . TRBV5-5 TRBD1 CASSLDGTGGETQYF TGTGCCAGCAGCTTGGACGGGACAGGGGGAGAGACCCAGTACTTC
TRBJ1-6 many TRBV2 . CASSEATGHSPLHF TGTGCCAGCAGTGAAGCGACAGGTCATTCACCCCTCCACTTT
TRBJ2-5 many TRBV28 TRBD2 CASSSPAGRVETQYF TGTGCCAGCAGTTCCCCGGCGGGGAGGGTGGAGACCCAGTACTTC
TRBJ2-3 . TRBV9 . CASSPRIASSTDTQYF TGTGCCAGCAGCCCACGAATAGCGTCTAGCACAGATACGCAGTATTTT
TRBJ1-5 . TRBV27 . CASSPGKRGNQPQHF TGTGCCAGCAGCCCTGGGAAAAGGGGCAATCAGCCCCAGCATTTT
TRBJ2-7 many TRBV2 . CASSGRSYEQYF TGTGCCAGCAGCGGTAGGTCCTACGAGCAGTACTTC
TRBJ2-1 many TRBV6-2/TRBV6-3 TRBD2 CASTGREAYNEQFF TGTGCCAGCACGGGGAGGGAGGCATACAATGAGCAGTTCTTC
TRBJ1-2 . TRBV19 . CASTLGTGYTF TGTGCCAGTACCCTAGGGACCGGCTACACCTTC
TRBJ2-7 many TRBV10-2 . CASSGPYEQYF TGCGCCAGCAGTGGCCCCTACGAGCAGTACTTC
TRBJ2-1 . TRBV7-6 TRBD2 CASSPTVNSGRADEQFF TGTGCCAGCAGCCCCACAGTAAATAGCGGGAGGGCCGATGAGCAGTTCTTC
TRBJ2-1 . TRBV20-1 . CSAADSSEQFF TGCAGTGCTGCGGACTCATCTGAGCAGTTCTTC
TRBJ2-7 . TRBV28 . CASESLVGPSYEQYF TGTGCCAGCGAATCCCTGGTGGGGCCCTCCTACGAGCAGTACTTC
TRBJ1-1 many TRBV11-3 . CASSLEDTEAFF TGTGCCAGCAGCTTAGAAGACACTGAAGCTTTCTTT
TRBJ2-7 few TRBV4-3 . CASSSRGGFEQYF TGCGCCAGCAGCTCTCGAGGGGGGTTTGAGCAGTACTTC
TRBJ2-2 . TRBV29-1 TRBD2 CGAGEAGELFF TGCGGCGCGGGGGAGGCCGGGGAGCTGTTTTTT
TRBJ1-1 . TRBV7-3 . CAGSLKLNTEAFF TGTGCCGGCAGCCTAAAATTGAACACTGAAGCTTTCTTT
TRBJ1-4 . TRBV5-1 TRBD1 CASSFGGQGRATNEKLFF TGCGCCAGCAGCTTTGGCGGACAGGGACGGGCAACTAATGAAAAACTGTTTTTT
TRBJ1-1 . TRBV18 . CASSPKTENTEAFF TGTGCCAGCTCACCAAAGACAGAGAACACTGAAGCTTTCTTT
TRBJ2-5 many TRBV20-1 TRBD2 CSASAGAGETQYF TGCAGTGCTTCAGCGGGAGCCGGAGAGACCCAGTACTTC
TRBJ1-5 many TRBV12-3/TRBV12-4 . CASSWVAGNRYSNQPQHF TGTGCCAGCAGCTGGGTGGCAGGGAATAGATATAGCAATCAGCCCCAGCATTTT
TRBJ2-3 many TRBV27 . CASSLFSPLSSTDTQYF TGTGCCAGCAGTTTATTCAGCCCTCTTTCCAGCACAGATACGCAGTATTTT
TRBJ2-3 . TRBV5-1 . CASSKDNTDTQYF TGCGCCAGCAGCAAGGACAACACAGATACGCAGTATTTT
TRBJ2-1 few TRBV11-3 . CASSFGRSSYNEQFF TGTGCCAGCAGCTTTGGCCGGAGCTCCTACAATGAGCAGTTCTTC
TRBJ2-1 many TRBV10-3 TRBD2 CAISVNHGTSGEQFF TGTGCCATCAGTGTGAACCACGGGACTAGCGGTGAGCAGTTCTTC
TRBJ2-7 many TRBV30 . CAWSSGVAYEQYF TGTGCCTGGAGTTCTGGGGTCGCCTACGAGCAGTACTTC
TRBJ1-6 . TRBV20-1 . CSARDKPSGGSPLNSPLHF TGCAGTGCTAGAGATAAGCCCTCGGGGGGGAGCCCGTTAAATTCACCCCTCCACTTT
TRBJ2-1 . TRBV30 TRBD2 CAWSPPRLAGGLSEQFF TGTGCCTGGAGTCCCCCACGGCTAGCGGGAGGGCTAAGTGAGCAGTTCTTC
TRBJ2-4 many TRBV2 TRBD1 CASSERGLAKNIQYF TGTGCCAGCAGTGAAAGGGGGCTTGCCAAAAACATTCAGTACTTC
TRBJ1-2 many TRBV20-1 . CSARDITGTTAYTF TGCAGTGCTAGAGATATTACAGGGACTACTGCTTACACCTTC
TRBJ2-7 many TRBV30 . CAWSDSSSYEQYF TGTGCCTGGAGTGACAGTAGCTCCTACGAGCAGTACTTC
TRBJ2-5 many TRBV27 TRBD1 CASSSETGFQETQYF TGTGCCAGCAGTTCGGAGACAGGGTTTCAAGAGACCCAGTACTTC
TRBJ2-7 many TRBV3-1 TRBD2 CASGKREARSEQYF TGTGCCAGCGGTAAGCGGGAGGCCAGGAGTGAGCAGTACTTC
TRBJ2-1 many TRBV20-1 . CSASTRFNNEQFF TGCAGTGCCAGTACCAGATTCAACAATGAGCAGTTCTTC
TRBJ1-5 many TRBV28 . CATSMPGISDQPQHF TGTGCCACCTCTATGCCGGGCATCTCTGATCAGCCCCAGCATTTT
TRBJ1-1 many TRBV6-1 . CATAGDSLSTEAFF TGTGCCACCGCAGGGGATAGCCTGTCCACTGAAGCTTTCTTT
TRBJ2-7 once TRBV6-5 . CASSYSRQTYEQYF TGTGCCAGCAGTTACTCTAGACAGACCTACGAGCAGTACTTC
TRBJ2-1 many TRBV28 . CASSLSAAGSPRNEQFF TGTGCCAGCAGTTTATCTGCCGCAGGTTCCCCAAGGAATGAGCAGTTCTTC
TRBJ2-5 few TRBV6-2/TRBV6-3 TRBD1 CASSYSTGGYETQYF TGTGCCAGCAGTTACTCGACAGGGGGCTATGAGACCCAGTACTTC
TRBJ2-5 . TRBV5-1 . CASSLTVRETQYF TGCGCCAGCAGCTTGACAGTCAGAGAGACCCAGTACTTC
TRBJ2-1 few TRBV4-1 . CASSRMSRDYNEQFF TGCGCCAGCAGTCGGATGAGTAGAGACTACAATGAGCAGTTCTTC
TRBJ1-5 few TRBV28 . CASSRKNSNQPQHF TGTGCCAGCAGTAGAAAGAATAGCAATCAGCCCCAGCATTTT
TRBJ2-2 . TRBV10-3 . CAISEPTKTKLLNTGELFF TGTGCCATCAGTGAACCGACAAAAACGAAACTACTGAACACCGGGGAGCTGTTTTTT
TRBJ2-3 once TRBV11-3 TRBD1 CASRTGQSLGTQYF TGTGCCAGCAGGACGGGACAGTCCCTCGGTACGCAGTATTTT
TRBJ2-1 many TRBV12-3/TRBV12-4 . CASSLAQGGEQFF TGTGCCAGCAGTTTAGCGCAGGGTGGGGAGCAGTTCTTC
TRBJ2-3 many TRBV24-1 . CATSDPPTDTQYF TGTGCCACCAGTGACCCCCCCACAGATACGCAGTATTTT
TRBJ1-1 many TRBV12-3/TRBV12-4 TRBD1 CASSSLPTGKSEAFF TGTGCCAGCAGTAGCCTGCCGACAGGGAAGTCTGAAGCTTTCTTT
TRBJ2-3 many TRBV2 TRBD2 CASSDSKAGGPTDTQYF TGTGCCAGCAGTGATAGTAAAGCGGGAGGGCCTACAGATACGCAGTATTTT
TRBJ2-3 few TRBV5-6 . CASSPRLVSDTQYF TGTGCCAGCAGCCCCCGACTAGTCTCGGATACGCAGTATTTT